The clone carrying this TCR beta chain was detected a few times. The sample is drawn from a study of blood T cell repertoires in COVID-19. V was trimmed by 0 bases and J by 8 bases, leaving 11 bases between them. The CDR3 is made up of 13 amino acids. Germline V gives CDR1 SGDLS, CDR2 YYNGEE. The data were produced by immunoSEQ multiplex PCR, yet TCRdb's version contains in-frame clones alone and is incomplete. The table records 68,000 or so clones, roughly 88% of them present only once. This clonotype was sampled from a man aged 25 to 40 with acute or convalescent COVID-19. The sequencing input was peripheral blood. This chain uses TRBV9 with TRBJ1-2; D is perhaps TRBD1 (5 bases). The CDR3 DNA sequence: TGTGCCAGCAGCGTAGGGGCAGGGTTAGGCTACACCTTC. It translates to CASSVGAGLGYTF.